This T cell receptor beta chain was retrieved from a study of response to subunit inactivated influenza vaccine. The V and J ends lost 4 bases and 4 bases respectively, with 13 bases between them. CDR3 length equals 14 residues. Germline CDR1 reads MNHEY; CDR2 reads SVGAGI. Using its own MiXCR run on the RT-PCR reads, TCRdb lists one record per CDR3 protein. The sample yields 800,000 or so distinct CDR3 sequences, approximately 22% seen once. Study results and limitations: Authors suggested that a seasonal influenza vaccination recruits few new T cells each time.

This clonotype was found a few times. Its antigen is not identified. This TCR was sampled from a man aged 50-59 years who received an inactivated influenza vaccine. The source material was PBMCs from blood, sampled about 5 days after vaccination. The chain joins TRBV6-5 to TRBJ1-2; unclear D gene. CDR3 sequence (DNA): TGTGCCAGCAGTTGGGCCGCAGGTAGCTATGGCTACACCTTC. This codes for CASSWAAGSYGYTF.